The 23 T cell receptor beta chains reported below all come from one sample, sequenced in a study of Graves' ophthalmopathy and Graves' hyperthyroidism. For repertoire sequencing, the TCR beta CDR3 regions were amplified from RNA transcripts. Second-round multiplex PCR came after a first-round RT-PCR that employed HTBI primers. TCRdb reanalysed the multiplex PCR reads using MiXCR and keeps one entry per CDR3 protein. The profile shows just over 600,000 distinct CDR3 sequences, around a fifth of them singletons. Sequencing input: peripheral blood. These receptors all stem from a woman under 30 with stable Graves' hyperthyroidism. Some clones in this sample may be carry-over from other donors' samples.

This clonotype has a handful of counts. The V gene is TRBV6-1, the J gene TRBJ1-1; the match to TRBD1 covers 10 bases. J lost 5 bases, V lost 3 bases, and 6 bases had no gene match. CDR1 and CDR2 (germline): MNHNS, SASEGT. The CDR3 length is 15 residues. CDR3 sequence: CASSERQGARTEAFF. In DNA, the CDR3 is TGTGCCAGCAGTGAGAGACAGGGGGCGCGGACTGAAGCTTTCTTT.

This clonotype showed up many times. The rearrangement uses TRBV12-3 or TRBV12-4 and TRBJ2-5; the D is unclear. The CDR3 spans 11 residues. V lost 5 bases and J 9 bases, leaving 10 bases between the germline ends. For the CDR3, the DNA is TGTGCCAGCAGTCTCCAGGCATCCCAGTACTTC. Its translation: CASSLQASQYF.

This clonotype was detected many times. J is TRBJ2-6 and V is TRBV6-5, with D perhaps matching TRBD1 or TRBD2 (5 bases each). Trimming pared 2 bases from V and 4 bases from J, leaving 9 bases between. This CDR3 is built from 15 residues. CDR1 and CDR2 (germline): MNHEY, SVGAGI. The CDR3 nucleotides are TGTGCCAGCAGTTACGAGGGGCCAGGGGCCAACGTCCTGACTTTC. This translates into CASSYEGPGANVLTF.

This clonotype was counted at least ten times. This chain connects TRBV20-1 to TRBJ1-1; tentatively, D is TRBD1 (5 bases). V dropped 1 base and J dropped 1 base, with 10 bases sitting between them. The germline gives CDR1 DFQATT, CDR2 SNEGSKA (reference sequence). The CDR3 length is 14 residues. CDR3 DNA: TGCAGTGCTAGAGTTTGGGACGCGAACACTGAAGCTTTCTTT. Its protein product is CSARVWDANTEAFF.

This clonotype has at least ten counts. This chain joins TRBV25-1 and TRBJ1-5; 8 bases map to TRBD1. CDR3 length equals 14 residues. The germline gives CDR1 MGHDK, CDR2 SYGVNS. With 3 bases clipped from V and 6 bases from J, the junction kept 4 bases outside the gene matches. CDR3 sequence: CASSDGQGRQPQHF. The DNA for the CDR3 is TGTGCCAGCAGTGATGGACAGGGACGTCAGCCCCAGCATTTT. Supplemented by reference TRBV25-1 and TRBJ1-5, the full variable domain reads EADIYQTPRYLVIGTGKKITLECSQTMGHDKMYWYQQDPGMELHLIHYSYGVNSTEKGDLSSESTVSRIRTEHFPLTLESARPSHTSQYLCASSDGQGRQPQHFGDGTRLSIL.

This clonotype showed up just a few times. This chain uses TRBV9 with TRBJ1-2; 11 bases are shared with TRBD1. This CDR3 has 16 amino acids. Germline CDR1 SGDLS, CDR2 YYNGEE. V was clipped by 0 bases and J by 2 bases; unmatched bases: 3. The chain's CDR3 is CASSVGTGGANYGYTF. The CDR3 nucleotides are TGTGCCAGCAGCGTAGGGACAGGGGGCGCGAACTATGGCTACACCTTC.

This clonotype was observed many times. The chain is built from TRBV6-1 and TRBJ1-1; a weak D match, TRBD1 (6 bases). This CDR3 has 16 amino acids. Germline V gene lookup returns CDR1 MNHNS and CDR2 SASEGT. V lost 6 bases, J lost 1 base, and 18 bases lay in between. CDR3 coding DNA: TGTGCCAGCAGACCTATCGGACGGGGGGCGAACACTGAAGCTTTCTTT. Its translation is CASRPIGRGANTEAFF.

This clonotype was recorded many times. The chain joins TRBV11-2 to TRBJ1-1; the D is unclear. This CDR3 is built from 17 residues. V gave up 4 bases and J gave up 1 base, with 19 bases separating them. Germline values: CDR1 SGHAT, CDR2 FQNNGV. In nucleotides, the CDR3 is TGTGCCAGCAGCTCCTACCTGGGTGCAGGATCGAACACTGAAGCTTTCTTT. Amino acids: CASSSYLGAGSNTEAFF.

This clonotype has a count of ten or more. The rearrangement links TRBV11-2 to TRBJ2-2, with TRBD2 matching over 7 bases. This CDR3 is built from 16 residues. The germline V gene has CDR1 SGHAT and CDR2 FQNNGV. The V segment lost 2 bases and the J segment 7 bases; nucleotides outside the gene matches: 10. CDR3 DNA: TGTGCCAGCAGCTTAAACGGCGGGAGTGTTAGCGGGGAGCTGTTTTTT. Protein sequence: CASSLNGGSVSGELFF.

As to this clonotype: A read error is possible here, since a much larger clone lies one base away. For the CDR3, the DNA is TGTGCCAGCAGAGCCACAGGGGGCAACACCGGGGAGCTGTGTTTT. The encoded protein is CASRATGGNTGELCF. The chain employs TRBV12-3 or TRBV12-4 and TRBJ2-2; 9 bases align to TRBD1. This CDR3 comprises 15 residues.

The chain is built from TRBV4-2 and TRBJ1-1; TRBD1 is a possible D gene (5 bases). Deletions cut 2 bases from V and 0 bases from J, with 10 bases between. This CDR3 comprises 15 residues. Looked up from germline, CDR1 is LGHNA and CDR2 is YNFKEQ. This CDR3 reads CASSQHRGMNTEAFF. The CDR3 nucleotides are TGTGCCAGCAGCCAACATAGGGGAATGAACACTGAAGCTTTCTTT.

The rearrangement joins TRBV2 to TRBJ1-2; D gene ambiguous. The germline V and J ends were trimmed by 1 base and 4 bases, with 16 bases remaining between them. From germline, CDR1 is SNHLY and CDR2 FYNNEI. The CDR3 has 16 amino acids. The CDR3 nucleotides read TGTGCCAGCAGTGAAGTTCGGGTGGACCGCATCTATGGCTACACCTTC. Its protein is CASSEVRVDRIYGYTF.

The chain employs TRBV4-1 and TRBJ2-7, with D unresolved. Germline CDR1 and CDR2: MGHRA and YSYEKL. V was shortened by 1 base and J by 1 base, with 17 bases between the two germline ends. This CDR3 spans 17 amino acids. The CDR3 here is CASSQVGVSDLSYEQYF. CDR3 coding DNA: TGCGCCAGCAGCCAAGTGGGCGTATCCGACCTATCCTACGAGCAGTACTTC.

The chain recombines TRBV5-5 with TRBJ1-1, with D possibly being TRBD1 (6 bases). This CDR3 contains 13 residues. Per the germline V gene, CDR1 is SGHKS and CDR2 is YYEKEE (reference sequence). The ends were cut back, 4 bases at V and 10 bases at J, with 17 bases in the middle. The CDR3 spells CASSIGGGTRAFF. The DNA for the CDR3 is TGTGCCAGCAGCATCGGGGGGGGCACTCGAGCTTTCTTT.

V and J are TRBV6-5 and TRBJ1-2; 8 bases line up with TRBD1. The CDR3 is made up of 16 amino acids. V shed 2 bases and J 4 bases; nucleotides not matched to a gene: 9. Germline CDR1 and CDR2: MNHEY and SVGAGI. In DNA form, the CDR3 reads TGTGCCAGCAGTTACAGAGGGACAGGCTATGGCTATGGCTACACCTTC. Translation: CASSYRGTGYGYGYTF.

J is TRBJ1-5 and V is TRBV6-2 or TRBV6-3, with 8 bases aligning to TRBD1. The germline V gene encodes CDR1 MNHEY and CDR2 SVGEGT. The CDR3 is 16 amino acids. Trimming took 1 base from V and 7 from J; bases not matched to a gene: 9. The CDR3 DNA follows: TGTGCCAGCAGTTACTGGGGCAGGGGGCGAGGGCAGCCCCAGCATTTT. Translation: CASSYWGRGRGQPQHF.

This clonotype has a single count. This chain connects TRBV6-5 to TRBJ2-2; no reliable D call. Germline lookup yields CDR1 MNHEY and CDR2 SVGAGI. CDR3 size: 15 residues. Between the trimmed V and J ends, which lost 1 base and 0 bases, there was a span of 6 bases. For the CDR3, the DNA is TGTGCCAGCAGTTACTTGGCTACGAACACCGGGGAGCTGTTTTTT. Amino acid sequence: CASSYLATNTGELFF.

This clonotype showed up many times. The genes are TRBV20-1 and TRBJ1-6; D is undetermined. The germline V gene has CDR1 DFQATT and CDR2 SNEGSKA (reference sequence). CDR3 length: 13 residues. V lost 5 bases to trimming and J lost 9 bases, with 14 bases between them. DNA of the CDR3: TGCAGTGCTCGCTCAACAACAATTTCACCCCTCCACTTT. Amino acid sequence: CSARSTTISPLHF.

This chain uses TRBV10-3 with TRBJ1-2, with a weak D call TRBD1 (5 bases). Trimming took 6 bases from V and 5 from J, leaving 13 bases between them. Germline V lookup: CDR1 ENHRY, CDR2 SYGVKD. The CDR3 runs 13 residues. The CDR3 region is CAIRPLRGYGYTF. DNA of the CDR3: TGTGCCATCAGGCCCCTGAGGGGATATGGCTACACCTTC.

This clonotype showed up just a few times. V and J are TRBV19 and TRBJ1-1; D unclear. Between the trimmed V and J ends, which lost 4 bases and 7 bases, there was a span of 13 bases. The CDR3 is 13 amino acids. Per germline, CDR1 LNHDA and CDR2 SQIVND (reference sequence). CDR3 in DNA: TGTGCCAGTAGTAGCTCCGCGGGGTTTGAAGCTTTCTTT. It encodes CASSSSAGFEAFF.

This clonotype showed up many times. The genes are TRBV6-1 and TRBJ1-5, with 7 bases aligning to TRBD1. The germline V gene encodes CDR1 MNHNS and CDR2 SASEGT. The CDR3 extends over 17 amino acids. The junction had 8 bases not matched to a gene; V was cut back by 2 bases and J by 1 base. In DNA form, the CDR3 reads TGTGCCAGCAGTGAATGGGACAGTAGGGGAAGCAATCAGCCCCAGCATTTT. This codes for CASSEWDSRGSNQPQHF.

The rearrangement joins TRBV12-3 or TRBV12-4 to TRBJ2-4, with D perhaps being TRBD1 or TRBD2 (5 bases each). This CDR3 is built from 13 residues. V was pared by 6 bases and J by 5 bases, with 11 bases between. The CDR3 nucleotides read TGTGCCAGCAGCTACGGGGCTCAAAACATTCAGTACTTC. Residues: CASSYGAQNIQYF.

Many counts were recorded for this clonotype. This chain joins TRBV20-1 and TRBJ2-5; TRBD2 agrees at 11 bases. From germline, CDR1 is DFQATT and CDR2 SNEGSKA (reference sequence). CDR3 length equals 13 residues. V was clipped by 6 bases and J by 3 bases; unmatched bases: 3. The CDR3 region is CSALTSGEETQYF. Written as DNA, the CDR3 is TGCAGTGCCCTGACTAGCGGGGAAGAGACCCAGTACTTC.